This T cell receptor beta chain was recovered during a study of shared clonotypes between healthy human individuals. A note on this clone: What it recognizes is unknown.

CD8 cells classed as naive were CD45RO-negative and positively selected for CCR7, excluding terminally differentiated effector memory CD45RA+ cells. Among the donors, all were Caucasian adults who lived in Nashville, Tennessee. Study-wide results and caveats: In having few donors, the study represented limited genetic and exposure-history diversity.

Each sorted subset replicate got 200 ng genomic DNA, 30,000 or so genomes. The data were produced by immunoSEQ multiplex PCR, yet TCRdb's version contains in-frame clones alone and is incomplete. The sample has under 850,000 clones, 80% to 95% seen once. Sample: naive CD8+ T cells sorted from blood. The receptor's source is a man aged 25-45 years in good health.

CDR3 region: CASSLERSDNEQFF. In DNA form, the CDR3 reads TGTGCCAGCAGCTTGGAGAGGAGTGACAATGAGCAGTTCTTC. The chain uses TRBV5-5 and TRBJ2-1; no definite D call. Between the trimmed V and J ends, which lost 0 bases and 5 bases, there was a span of 9 bases. Germline CDR1 reads SGHKS; CDR2 reads YYEKEE (reference sequence). The CDR3 extends over 14 amino acids.